The 30 T cell receptor beta chains below all came from one sample that was sequenced in a study of T-cell memory formation after mild COVID-19. TCRdb used MiXCR to reprocess the 5' RACE reads, holding one entry per CDR3 protein. The data hold roughly 340,000 distinct CDR3 sequences, with less than 25% observed a single time. Sequencing was done on a sample of PBMCs or a T cell subset sorted from them (not recorded which). The receptors originated from a man in his late teens or twenties who had mild COVID-19 (a few samples of this study predate the infection). Cell type and time point are not known.

J is TRBJ2-7 and V is TRBV7-9, with D possibly called TRBD1 or TRBD2 (7 bases each). In germline, CDR1 is SEHNR, CDR2 FQNEAQ (reference sequence). This CDR3 comprises 16 residues. V was pared by 5 bases and J by 4 bases, with 21 bases between. CDR3 sequence (DNA): TGTGCCAGCAGCCCCGAGGGGGCTAGCGGCCCTTACGAGCAGTACTTC. The encoded protein is CASSPEGASGPYEQYF.

At least ten counts were recorded for this clonotype. The chain carries TRBV12-3 or TRBV12-4 and TRBJ1-4; D gene unclear. Trimming pared 5 bases from V and 10 bases from J, leaving 20 bases between. The CDR3 spans 15 residues. CDR3 sequence: CASSPAPTPAGKLFF. The CDR3 bases are TGTGCCAGCAGTCCAGCCCCGACCCCGGCGGGAAAACTGTTTTTT.

This clonotype was detected a few times. J is TRBJ1-1 and V is TRBV14; D unresolved. CDR1 is SGHDN, CDR2 FVKESK, per germline. Trimming took off 1 base at V and 5 bases at J, with 5 bases between the two ends. This CDR3 is built from 12 residues. The CDR3 sequence is CASSQVWTEAFF. For the CDR3, the DNA is TGTGCCAGCAGCCAAGTGTGGACTGAAGCTTTCTTT.

This clonotype was observed many times. The chain joins TRBV20-1 to TRBJ2-7; the match to TRBD1 covers 7 bases. J gave up 7 bases and V 3 bases, and 9 bases lay outside the gene matches. This CDR3 has 13 residues. Germline V gene sequence: CDR1 DFQATT, CDR2 SNEGSKA (reference sequence). CDR3 loop: CSAREPGQREQYF. The CDR3 nucleotides are TGCAGTGCTAGGGAACCGGGACAGCGGGAGCAGTACTTC.

This clonotype was seen a single time. This rearrangement joins TRBV4-3 to TRBJ1-4; 9 nucleotides line up with TRBD1. Trimming removed 3 bases from V and 8 bases from J; junction bases left unmatched: 13. This CDR3 is built from 17 residues. Germline V gene sequence: CDR1 LGHNA, CDR2 YSLEER. CDR3 DNA sequence: TGCGCCAGCAGCCAGTCCTATCGCCGGACAGGGGACGAAAAACTGTTTTTT. Amino acid sequence: CASSQSYRRTGDEKLFF.

This clonotype occurred a few times. This chain links TRBV28 with TRBJ2-3; possible D gene TRBD1, 6 bases. CDR3 length: 14 amino acids. Germline V lookup: CDR1 MDHEN, CDR2 SYDVKM. Trimming took off 4 bases at V and 6 bases at J, with 14 bases between the two ends. CDR3 DNA sequence: TGTGCCAGCAGTTCCCACCCACAGGGTGATACGCAGTATTTT. Its protein is CASSSHPQGDTQYF.

The genes are TRBV5-6 and TRBJ2-3; D may be TRBD2 (7 bases). The CDR3 length is 16 residues. Germline V gives CDR1 SGHDT, CDR2 YYEEEE. V lost 1 base and J lost 2, with 14 bases in between. The CDR3 spells CASSLRGGGPTDTQYF. CDR3 sequence (DNA): TGTGCCAGCAGCTTGCGTGGGGGGGGGCCCACAGATACGCAGTATTTT.

This clonotype was counted a few times. The chain couples TRBV20-1 to TRBJ2-2; 8 bases fit TRBD1. The junction had 9 bases not matched to a gene; V was cut back by 5 bases and J by 7 bases. The CDR3 extends over 14 amino acids. Germline loops: CDR1 DFQATT, CDR2 SNEGSKA (reference sequence). CDR3 residues: CSARPPGGIGELFF. The CDR3 DNA is TGCAGTGCTCGCCCCCCAGGGGGCATCGGGGAGCTGTTTTTT.

This clonotype was recorded once. The chain employs TRBV18 and TRBJ2-2; D unresolved. Trimming removed 3 bases from V and 2 bases from J, with 13 bases in between. CDR1 is KGHSH and CDR2 is LQKENI in the germline V gene. The CDR3 spans 16 residues. The chain's CDR3 is CASSPFEAPNTGELFF. DNA of the CDR3: TGTGCCAGCTCACCTTTCGAGGCCCCCAACACCGGGGAGCTGTTTTTT. The complete variable domain, with remaining parts taken from reference TRBV18 and TRBJ2-2, reads NAGVMQNPRHLVRRRGQEARLRCSPMKGHSHVYWYRQLPEEGLKFMVYLQKENIIDESGMPKERFSAEFPKEGPSILRIQQVVRGDSAAYFCASSPFEAPNTGELFFGEGSRLTVL.

This sequence joins TRBV5-1 and TRBJ1-1; D is uncertain. Between the trimmed V and J ends, which lost 0 bases and 4 bases, there was a span of 10 bases. From germline, CDR1 is SGHRS and CDR2 YFSETQ. The length of the CDR3 is 14 residues. DNA of the CDR3: TGCGCCAGCAGCTTGGGGGAGCTGGGCACTGAAGCTTTCTTT. It encodes CASSLGELGTEAFF.

The chain has TRBV18 and TRBJ1-2; D remains unclear. V was shortened by 0 bases and J by 6 bases, with 8 bases between the two germline ends. CDR1 KGHSH and CDR2 LQKENI come from the germline V gene. This CDR3 has 13 amino acids. The CDR3 sequence: CASSPPQVNGYTF. In DNA, the CDR3 is TGTGCCAGCTCACCACCGCAGGTTAATGGCTACACCTTC.

V usage is TRBV5-6 and J usage is TRBJ1-5; 9 bases map to TRBD1. The length of the CDR3 is 17 residues. J was trimmed by 6 bases and V by 4 bases; bases with no gene match: 14. Germline V gene data show CDR1 as SGHDT and CDR2 as YYEEEE. CDR3: CASSAAGTGLQSQPQHF. The CDR3 nucleotides read TGTGCCAGCAGCGCGGCCGGGACAGGGCTTCAAAGTCAGCCCCAGCATTTT.

V usage is TRBV2 and J usage is TRBJ1-2; 9 positions agree with TRBD1. The junction had 10 bases not matched to a gene; V was cut back by 6 bases and J by 8 bases. The length of the CDR3 is 14 residues. CDR1 and CDR2 from the germline V gene are SNHLY and FYNNEI. The CDR3 region is CASREDRGWGGYTF. CDR3 bases: TGTGCCAGCAGGGAGGACAGGGGCTGGGGAGGCTACACCTTC.

This chain links TRBV6-2 or TRBV6-3 with TRBJ2-1; D remains unclear. Germline V gene lookup returns CDR1 MNHEY and CDR2 SVGEGT. V lost 0 bases and J lost 6, with 9 bases in between. The length of the CDR3 is 14 residues. The CDR3 here is CASSYSSLGNEQFF. CDR3 DNA sequence: TGTGCCAGCAGTTACTCCAGTTTAGGCAATGAGCAGTTCTTC.

This clonotype was counted a few times. The V gene is TRBV6-5, the J gene TRBJ1-1, with 7 bases aligning to TRBD1. The CDR3 is 15 amino acids. Germline V gene lookup returns CDR1 MNHEY and CDR2 SVGAGI. The V segment lost 2 bases and the J segment 3 bases; nucleotides outside the gene matches: 6. In nucleotides, the CDR3 is TGTGCCAGCAGTTACACCCGACAGGGAGACACTGAAGCTTTCTTT. It is translated as CASSYTRQGDTEAFF.

The genes are TRBV3-1 and TRBJ1-4; 7 nucleotides agree with TRBD1. Germline CDR1 and CDR2: LGHDT and YNNKEL (reference sequence). V dropped 3 bases and J dropped 5; count of bases not matched to a gene: 6. The length of the CDR3 is 15 residues. The CDR3 region is CASSHRGGPNEKLFF. In DNA form, the CDR3 reads TGTGCCAGCAGCCACAGGGGGGGGCCCAATGAAAAACTGTTTTTT.

This chain connects TRBV21-1 to TRBJ1-2; TRBD1 reflects the table's D call only, with no check against the DNA. TRBV21-1 is a recognized pseudogene. The CDR3 loop spans 14 amino acids. CDR3 amino acids: CASSNSTGDYGYTF. In nucleotides, the CDR3 is TGTGCCAGCAGCAACTCGACAGGGGACTATGGCTACACCTTC.

This clonotype was detected a few times. V and J are TRBV4-1 and TRBJ1-2; no clear D. The CDR3 sequence is 13 residues long. Germline V gene lookup returns CDR1 MGHRA and CDR2 YSYEKL. The ends were cut back, 1 base at V and 5 bases at J, with 8 bases in the middle. CDR3 protein: CASSQAFGYGYTF. CDR3 DNA sequence: TGCGCCAGCAGCCAAGCGTTCGGGTATGGCTACACCTTC.

This clonotype has just a few counts. The chain employs TRBV3-2 and TRBJ2-3; the table's D call, TRBD2, has no DNA check behind it. TRBV3-2 is an annotated pseudogene. The CDR3 sequence is 17 residues long. The CDR3, as DNA: TGTGCCAGCAGCCAAACGACTAGCGGCACGACCACAGATACGCAGTATTTT. This codes for CASSQTTSGTTTDTQYF.

In this sample, this clonotype turned up a few times. The chain uses TRBV7-2 and TRBJ1-4; D is possibly TRBD1 (6 bases). The CDR3 totals 14 residues. V lost 4 bases and J 7 bases, leaving 13 bases between the germline ends. CDR1 and CDR2 (germline): SGHTA, FQGNSA. Here the CDR3 reads CASSSPGGGEKLFF. The CDR3 region has the DNA TGTGCCAGCAGCTCCCCCGGGGGCGGTGAAAAACTGTTTTTT.

This clonotype was recorded a few times. The V and J genes are TRBV12-3 or TRBV12-4 and TRBJ2-4; 10 bases are shared with TRBD1. The CDR3 contains 15 residues. Unmatched junction bases numbered 6, after V lost 5 bases and J lost 5 bases. This CDR3 reads CASSRTGGTQNIQYF. The CDR3 bases are TGTGCCAGCAGTAGGACAGGGGGGACACAAAACATTCAGTACTTC.

The J gene is TRBJ2-3, the V gene TRBV9, with 9 bases identical to TRBD1. CDR3 size: 15 residues. The germline V gene encodes CDR1 SGDLS and CDR2 YYNGEE. With V trimmed by 2 bases and J by 4 bases, 5 bases remained unmatched. For the CDR3, the DNA is TGTGCCAGCAGCGTTCGGGACAGGGTTGCAGATACGCAGTATTTT. It specifies CASSVRDRVADTQYF.

This clonotype was detected only a few times. This chain uses TRBV20-1 with TRBJ2-1, with D possibly TRBD1 on 6 matching bases. V was shortened by 1 base and J by 7 bases, with 11 bases between the two germline ends. Germline values: CDR1 DFQATT, CDR2 SNEGSKA (reference sequence). The CDR3 is 13 amino acids. The CDR3 region is CSARAGARNEQFF. CDR3 bases: TGCAGTGCTAGAGCAGGGGCGAGGAATGAGCAGTTCTTC.

This clonotype was detected only a few times. The chain uses TRBV29-1 and TRBJ2-5; D possibly uses TRBD1 or TRBD2 (5 bases each). The germline V gene encodes CDR1 SQVTM and CDR2 ANQGSEA. This CDR3 comprises 14 residues. The germline V and J ends were trimmed by 4 bases and 2 bases, with 14 bases remaining between them. The CDR3 protein is CSVVEGRRQETQYF. CDR3 bases: TGCAGCGTTGTAGAGGGGCGTCGTCAAGAGACCCAGTACTTC.

This clonotype was counted between two and nine times. CDR3 loop: CASSLAGESGANVLTF. The CDR3 bases are TGTGCCAGCAGCTTAGCAGGGGAGTCTGGGGCCAACGTCCTGACTTTC. The rearrangement joins TRBV7-8 to TRBJ2-6; the D gene could be TRBD1 or TRBD2 (5 bases each). Germline CDR1 and CDR2: SGHVS and FQNEAQ. The CDR3 covers 16 residues. V was clipped by 0 bases and J by 1 base, with 7 bases between them.

This clonotype was observed a handful of times. V is TRBV5-5 and J is TRBJ2-7, with no clear D. Germline V gene lookup returns CDR1 SGHKS and CDR2 YYEKEE (reference sequence). The germline V and J ends were trimmed by 4 bases and 5 bases, with 16 bases remaining between them. CDR3 size: 14 residues. CDR3 DNA sequence: TGTGCCAGCAGCCCTAGGACCGTCCTGGACGAGCAGTACGTC. As protein: CASSPRTVLDEQYV.

The V gene is TRBV5-1, the J gene TRBJ2-1; D tentatively reads TRBD1 or TRBD2 (5 bases each). This CDR3 has 12 amino acids. Per germline, CDR1 SGHRS and CDR2 YFSETQ. Trimming left V 1 base short and J 9 bases short, with 8 bases between. The CDR3 DNA reads TGCGCCAGCAGCTTGTTGGGGGTTGAGCAGTTCTTC. Translation: CASSLLGVEQFF.

This clonotype was counted at least ten times. The chain carries TRBV7-2 and TRBJ2-5; D remains unclear. The CDR3 is 14 amino acids. Germline V gene sequence: CDR1 SGHTA, CDR2 FQGNSA. V was clipped by 5 bases and J by 1 base, with 11 bases between them. The DNA for the CDR3 is TGTGCCAGCAGCCAGAGGTGGTCCCAAGAGACCCAGTACTTC. This encodes CASSQRWSQETQYF.

CDR3 residues: CASSEGQGNTIYF. For the CDR3, the DNA is TGTGCCAGCAGTGAAGGACAGGGTAACACCATATATTTT. V gene TRBV6-5 combines with J gene TRBJ1-3, with TRBD1 identical over 8 bases. V was pared by 5 bases and J by 7 bases, with 4 bases of the junction left unmatched. The CDR3 length is 13 residues. Germline V gene data show CDR1 as MNHEY and CDR2 as SVGAGI.

The genes are TRBV12-3 or TRBV12-4 and TRBJ2-1; D perhaps matches TRBD2 (7 bases). V gave up 7 bases and J gave up 5 bases, with 18 bases separating them. The CDR3 has 15 amino acids. In DNA, the CDR3 is TGTGCCAGCACCTCTTGGGGGGGGCCGAACAATGAGCAGTTCTTC. Protein product: CASTSWGGPNNEQFF.